The 19 T cell receptor beta chains below were found in one sample sequenced in a study of metastatic and nonmetastatic thyroid tumors (TCRdb year 2020). Before undergoing thyroid surgery, none of the patients had been given any kind of treatment. Libraries were built with PCR. The instrument was an Illumina HiSeq 4000. TCRdb trimmed the raw reads at Q25, called clones with MiXCR and kept productive beta chains. A total of 9,500 or so clones appear in this sample, 25% to 40% of them only once. 4.8% of the sample is taken by the ten largest. Sequencing was done on a sample of tumor tissue. The receptors were gathered from a female donor with papillary thyroid cancer or a benign thyroid nodule (not recorded which). Some clones in this sample may be carry-over from other donors' samples.

The V gene is TRBV18, the J gene TRBJ2-7, with a possible D match to TRBD2 (5 bases). CDR1 is KGHSH and CDR2 is LQKENI in the germline V gene. The V and J ends lost 5 bases and 5 bases respectively, with 13 bases between them. This CDR3 comprises 13 residues. The CDR3 nucleotides are TGTGCCAGCTCAGCAAGCGGAGCCCACGAGCAGTACTTC. Residues: CASSASGAHEQYF.

Regarding this clone: It may be a read error: a sequence one base away is much more abundant. The chain recombines TRBV7-3 with TRBJ1-2, with unresolved D. The germline CDR1 and CDR2 sequences are SGHTA and FQGTGA. The CDR3 is 13 residues long. The CDR3 region has the DNA TGTGCCAGCAGCTTAGGCAAGAACTATGGCTGCACCTTC. This encodes CASSLGKNYGCTF.

On this clone: This may be a read error, as it is one base from a much larger clone. The CDR3 region has the DNA TGTGCCAGCATCTTAGCGGGAGGGCCGGATACGCAGTATTTT. It translates to CASILAGGPDTQYF. The V call is TRBV5-6, the J call TRBJ2-3; TRBD2 aligns across 11 bases. Germline lookup yields CDR1 SGHDT and CDR2 YYEEEE. This CDR3 has 14 amino acids. V lost 6 bases, J lost 6 bases, and 6 bases stayed unmatched.

The chain joins TRBV3-1 to TRBJ1-6, with TRBD1 matching over 7 bases. The germline CDR1 and CDR2 sequences are LGHDT and YNNKEL (reference sequence). The CDR3 loop spans 18 amino acids. Trimming at V came to 0 bases and at J to 5 bases, leaving 10 bases not matched to a gene. This CDR3 is CASSQDIPGRGDNSPLHF. The CDR3 DNA reads TGTGCCAGCAGCCAAGATATTCCGGGCAGGGGGGATAATTCACCCCTCCACTTT.

This clone is medium-sized in the sample. The chain employs TRBV19 and TRBJ1-2; tentative D call: TRBD1 (5 bases). V lost 1 base, J lost 4 bases, and 13 bases lay in between. Germline assignment: CDR1 LNHDA and CDR2 SQIVND (reference sequence). The CDR3 is made up of 15 amino acids. CDR3 amino acids: CASSIVPRGIYGYTF. CDR3 DNA sequence: TGTGCCAGTAGTATAGTTCCACGGGGGATCTATGGCTACACCTTC.

This clone has at least ten counts. One junction end disagrees with the germline gene, perhaps due to a read error. Other DNA sequences in the sample encode the same CDR3. The J gene is TRBJ2-1, the V gene TRBV3-1; no definite D call. This CDR3 comprises 12 residues. CDR1 LGHDT and CDR2 YNNKEL come from the germline V gene (reference sequence). CDR3: CASSLTHNEQFF. The CDR3 nucleotides are TGTGCCAGTAGCCTTACTCACAATGAGCAGTTCTTC.

This clone is labeled medium-sized (0.01 to 0.1%). The V call is TRBV7-6, the J call TRBJ1-2; D gene ambiguous. Per the germline V gene, CDR1 is SGHVS and CDR2 is FNYEAQ. V was cut by 2 bases and J by 0 bases, with 4 bases left in between. This CDR3 has 13 amino acids. The CDR3 DNA sequence: TGTGCCAGCAGCTTACAGTCTAACTATGGCTACACCTTC. Translating gives CASSLQSNYGYTF.

This chain links TRBV5-6 with TRBJ2-4; 7 nucleotides agree with TRBD1. Germline CDR1 reads SGHDT; CDR2 reads YYEEEE. There are 14 residues in the CDR3. With 5 bases clipped from V and 6 bases from J, the junction kept 8 bases outside the gene matches. The CDR3 reads CASRTGTVGNIQYF. The CDR3, as DNA: TGTGCCAGCAGAACCGGGACAGTAGGAAACATTCAGTACTTC. Full variable domain (remainder filled in from reference TRBV5-6 and TRBJ2-4): DAGVTQSPTHLIKTRGQQVTLRCSPKSGHDTVSWYQQALGQGPQFIFQYYEEEERQRGNFPDRFSGHQFPNYSSELNVNALLLGDSALYLCASRTGTVGNIQYFGAGTRLSVL.

The chain links TRBV28 to TRBJ2-2; D not certain. This CDR3 spans 12 amino acids. Germline CDR1 is MDHEN and CDR2 is SYDVKM. V was shortened by 1 base and J by 6 bases, with 3 bases between the two germline ends. DNA for the CDR3: TGTGCCAGCAGTTTATTCTCCGGGGAGCTGTTTTTT. Translating gives CASSLFSGELFF.

This clone is classed as medium-sized. The chain is built from TRBV5-6 and TRBJ1-2; 11 nucleotides align to TRBD1. Per germline, CDR1 SGHDT and CDR2 YYEEEE. The CDR3 consists of 16 residues. The ends lost 4 bases at V and 4 bases at J; junction bases unmatched: 9. The CDR3 spells CASSPIRDRGFYGYTF. Here the CDR3 DNA reads TGTGCCAGCAGCCCTATCCGGGACAGGGGGTTCTATGGCTACACCTTC.

V gene TRBV4-2 combines with J gene TRBJ2-7; D possibly matches TRBD1 or TRBD2 (5 bases each). The CDR3 is 14 residues long. The V and J ends lost 6 bases and 2 bases respectively, with 14 bases between them. Per the germline V gene, CDR1 is LGHNA and CDR2 is YNFKEQ. This CDR3 is CASSITGRTYEQYF. CDR3 DNA: TGTGCCAGCAGTATTACGGGACGGACCTACGAGCAGTACTTC.

This clone has a handful of counts. The chain uses TRBV27 and TRBJ2-3, with D unresolved. The germline gives CDR1 MNHEY, CDR2 SMNVEV (reference sequence). V shed 5 bases and J shed 7 bases, with 22 bases lying between them. The CDR3 covers 16 residues. This chain's CDR3 is CASSLRFTSLSNTQYF. The CDR3 nucleotides are TGTGCCAGCAGTCTACGTTTTACTTCCCTTAGCAATACGCAGTATTTT.

The rearrangement joins TRBV20-1 to TRBJ2-3, with D possibly being TRBD1 or TRBD2 (5 bases each). The CDR3 sequence is 15 residues long. V was shortened by 0 bases and J by 6 bases, with 16 bases between the two germline ends. Per germline, CDR1 DFQATT and CDR2 SNEGSKA (reference sequence). CDR3 amino acids: CSAREAGSWDDTQYF. The CDR3 DNA sequence: TGCAGTGCTAGAGAGGCAGGGTCATGGGACGATACGCAGTATTTT.

The chain joins TRBV11-3 to TRBJ2-7; no definite D call. CDR1 SGHNT and CDR2 YENEEA come from the germline V gene. Trimming cost V 5 bases and J 6 bases, with 11 bases left between them. CDR3 size: 12 residues. CDR3 nucleotides: TGTGCCAGCAGCCCGTCTAGTCTCGAGCAGTACTTC. Translated, it gives CASSPSSLEQYF.

This clone is judged medium-sized. V is TRBV6-1 and J is TRBJ1-5, with TRBD1 as a possible D gene (6 bases). Germline V CDR1 and CDR2: MNHNS, SASEGT. The CDR3 length is 15 residues. Trimming stripped 1 base from V and 4 bases from J, with 11 bases between. The CDR3 DNA reads as TGTGCCAGCAGTGAAGGGCAGGGGATGAATCAGCCCCAGCATTTT. Protein: CASSEGQGMNQPQHF.

The chain has TRBV25-1 and TRBJ2-1, with 7 bases fitting TRBD1. The V and J ends lost 5 bases and 9 bases, in that order; junction bases with no gene match: 7. The CDR3 covers 13 residues. Germline lookup yields CDR1 MGHDK and CDR2 SYGVNS. CDR3 residues: CASSRTGEFEQFF. CDR3 nucleotides: TGTGCCAGCAGTAGAACAGGGGAGTTTGAGCAGTTCTTC.

In its sample, this clone is medium-sized. J is TRBJ1-2 and V is TRBV27; D is perhaps TRBD1 (5 bases). V dropped 6 bases and J dropped 4 bases, with 15 bases sitting between them. From germline, CDR1 is MNHEY and CDR2 SMNVEV (reference sequence). The CDR3 covers 14 residues. The CDR3 region has the DNA TGTGCCAGCAGCAAATCGGGACGGATCTATGGCTACACCTTC. Its protein is CASSKSGRIYGYTF.

The chain employs TRBV20-1 and TRBJ1-2; D perhaps matches TRBD1 (5 bases). Germline V gene lookup returns CDR1 DFQATT and CDR2 SNEGSKA (reference sequence). The CDR3 has 17 amino acids. V was cut by 0 bases and J by 10 bases, with 27 bases left in between. CDR3 DNA: TGCAGTGCTAGAGACTTTGGGGGGTCGAGAGCTAACTACGTCTACACCTTC. Translating gives CSARDFGGSRANYVYTF.

This clone ranks as medium-sized. The chain links TRBV5-1 to TRBJ2-7; no firm D call. The CDR3 contains 14 residues. Germline CDR1 is SGHRS and CDR2 is YFSETQ. V lost 4 bases and J 5 bases, leaving 16 bases between the germline ends. The CDR3 region has the DNA TGCGCCAGCAGCCCCAGGACGGTTCGGGACGAGCAGTACTTC. Its protein is CASSPRTVRDEQYF.